A selection of T cell receptor beta chains follows, all from one sample in a study of cytomegalovirus exposure and HLA in healthy donors. Sequencing used immunoSEQ multiplex PCR; TCRdb keeps in-frame clones, though not all of them. The data hold 60,000 to 100,000 clones, with under 80% observed a single time. Material for sequencing was PBMCs. All receptors derive from a man aged 40-50 years in good health and CMV-seronegative. CDR3s include the opening cysteine and the closing phenylalanine or tryptophan. The order of the fields is D gene, J gene, clone size, V gene, CDR3 protein, CDR3 DNA. D genes are given only for firm matches. Size is omitted from some rows. Given values are once, few, many or a class for expanded clones.

NA TRBJ1-4 NA TRBV28 CASSPTGPANEKLFF TGTGCCAGCTCCCCAACAGGTCCCGCTAATGAAAAACTGTTTTTT
NA TRBJ1-5 few TRBV6-5 CASSYSARVNQPQHF TGTGCCAGCAGTTACTCCGCCAGGGTCAATCAGCCCCAGCATTTT
TRBD1 TRBJ1-4 NA TRBV18 CASSQGENEKLFF TGTGCCAGCTCTCAGGGGGAGAATGAAAAACTGTTTTTT
TRBD2 TRBJ2-7 NA TRBV6-6 CASSYSAGGPYEQYF TGTGCCAGCAGTTACTCTGCGGGAGGTCCCTACGAGCAGTACTTC
TRBD1 TRBJ1-1 NA TRBV18 CASSPGQGARNTEAFF TGTGCCAGCTCACCGGGACAGGGGGCCCGGAACACTGAAGCTTTCTTT
NA TRBJ2-3 NA TRBV19 CASSIYFIASGTDTQYF TGTGCCAGTAGTATTTATTTTATAGCTAGCGGCACAGATACGCAGTATTTT
NA TRBJ2-4 NA TRBV4-1 CASSSGGMGAKNIQYF TGCGCCAGCAGTTCTGGAGGGATGGGAGCCAAAAACATTCAGTACTTC
NA TRBJ2-3 NA TRBV6-5 CASSYSVGSADTQYF TGTGCCAGCAGTTACTCGGTTGGGAGTGCAGATACGCAGTATTTT
NA TRBJ1-1 few TRBV6-5 CASSYVPRAEAFF TGTGCCAGCAGTTACGTCCCGAGGGCTGAAGCTTTCTTT
NA TRBJ2-7 NA TRBV28 CASRGPGVSYEQYF TGTGCCAGCAGGGGTCCCGGAGTTTCCTACGAGCAGTACTTC
NA TRBJ2-1 NA TRBV4-2 CASASEYNEQFF TGTGCCAGCGCTAGCGAATACAATGAGCAGTTCTTC
TRBD1 TRBJ1-2 once TRBV6-5 CASSYSGTVGGYTF TGTGCCAGCAGTTACTCCGGGACAGTGGGTGGCTACACCTTC
NA TRBJ1-1 NA TRBV28 CASRSAGSTLGEAFF TGTGCCAGCAGATCCGCGGGGAGTACCCTGGGTGAAGCTTTCTTT
NA TRBJ2-3 once TRBV7-3 CASSLESISTDTQYF TGTGCCAGCAGCTTAGAGTCTATCAGCACAGATACGCAGTATTTT
TRBD1 TRBJ2-4 few TRBV5-6 CASSTGQRYSQYF TGTGCCAGCAGCACGGGACAGAGGTACAGTCAGTACTTC
TRBD1 TRBJ2-1 NA TRBV28 CASSTPGQGAFNEQFF TGTGCCAGCAGTACCCCGGGACAGGGGGCGTTTAATGAGCAGTTCTTC
NA TRBJ1-1 few TRBV5-1 CASSSLTLNTEAFF TGCGCCAGCAGCTCCCTGACACTGAACACTGAAGCTTTCTTT
TRBD2 TRBJ2-7 once TRBV29-1 CSVGLVSAYEQYF TGCAGCGTAGGACTAGTTAGCGCCTACGAGCAGTACTTC
TRBD2 TRBJ2-3 NA TRBV6-5 CASRLAGAPDTQYF TGTGCCAGCAGATTAGCGGGAGCTCCAGATACGCAGTATTTT
TRBD1 TRBJ2-1 NA TRBV18 CASSSGQALTNEQFF TGTGCCAGCTCAAGCGGACAGGCTTTGACCAATGAGCAGTTCTTC
TRBD2 TRBJ2-7 NA TRBV4-2 CASSQESMASGIHEQYF TGTGCCAGCAGCCAAGAGAGTATGGCTAGCGGGATCCACGAGCAGTACTTC
TRBD2 TRBJ2-1 NA TRBV29-1 CSVEGGLAGGRPYNEQFF TGCAGCGTTGAGGGGGGACTAGCGGGAGGGAGACCCTACAATGAGCAGTTCTTC
TRBD2 TRBJ2-2 NA TRBV28 CASIRGDTGELFF TGTGCCAGCATCCGGGGGGACACCGGGGAGCTGTTTTTT
TRBD1 TRBJ1-2 NA TRBV29-1 CSVEPGAAGGLYGYTF TGCAGCGTTGAACCGGGCGCGGCAGGGGGCCTCTATGGCTACACCTTC
NA TRBJ1-1 NA TRBV5-8 CASSERETEAFF TGTGCCAGCAGTGAGAGGGAAACTGAAGCTTTCTTT
TRBD2 TRBJ2-1 NA TRBV10-1 CASGTSGLNEQFF TGCGCCAGCGGAACTAGCGGGTTGAATGAGCAGTTCTTC
NA TRBJ2-1 NA TRBV18 CASSRTGLANEGEQFF TGTGCCAGCTCACGCACGGGGCTAGCGAATGAGGGTGAGCAGTTCTTC
NA TRBJ2-2 NA TRBV21-1 CASKKGQGGWNSTGELFF TGTGCCAGCAAAAAAGGACAGGGAGGTTGGAATAGCACCGGGGAGCTGTTTTTT
NA TRBJ2-5 NA TRBV7-9 CASSVQGRETQYF TGTGCCAGCAGCGTACAGGGACGGGAGACCCAGTACTTC
TRBD1 TRBJ1-6 NA TRBV28 CASAGTGILLRTSSYNSPLHF TGTGCCAGCGCCGGGACAGGGATCCTTCTGAGAACGAGCTCCTATAATTCACCCCTCCACTTT
TRBD2 TRBJ2-6 NA TRBV6-5 CASSREGFGANVLTF TGTGCCAGCTCAAGGGAGGGCTTTGGGGCCAACGTCCTGACTTTC
TRBD2 TRBJ2-1 NA TRBV5-1 CASRPTSGSSYNEQFF TGCGCCAGCAGACCGACTAGCGGCAGCTCCTACAATGAGCAGTTCTTC
NA TRBJ1-3 NA TRBV14 CASSLTFTGNTIYF TGTGCCAGCAGCCTGACTTTCACTGGAAACACCATATATTTT
TRBD2 TRBJ2-1 NA TRBV20-1 CSARGLGEQFF TGCAGTGCTAGGGGACTAGGCGAGCAGTTCTTC
NA TRBJ1-1 NA TRBV2 CASSPPTGEAFF TGTGCCAGCAGCCCCCCAACGGGTGAAGCTTTCTTT
NA TRBJ2-7 NA TRBV11-2 CASSLGLVRTYEQYF TGTGCCAGCAGCTTAGGACTTGTACGGACCTACGAGCAGTACTTC
TRBD1 TRBJ2-7 NA TRBV2 CASSEYGQGYEQYF TGTGCCAGCAGTGAATATGGACAGGGCTACGAGCAGTACTTC
TRBD2 TRBJ2-1 NA TRBV11-3 CASSPGGFNNEQFF TGTGCCAGCAGCCCCGGGGGGTTTAACAATGAGCAGTTCTTC
NA TRBJ2-5 NA TRBV18 CASSPWGDAETQYF TGTGCCAGCTCACCTTGGGGGGACGCAGAGACCCAGTACTTC
TRBD1 TRBJ2-2 few TRBV18 CASSPSGTGTNTGELFF TGTGCCAGCTCACCATCCGGGACAGGGACGAACACCGGGGAGCTGTTTTTT
NA TRBJ2-5 once TRBV11-2 CASSPNRVGGETQYF TGTGCCAGCAGCCCCAACAGGGTTGGCGGAGAGACCCAGTACTTC
NA TRBJ2-7 NA TRBV18 CASSPPGTYEQYF TGTGCCAGCTCACCCCCGGGAACCTACGAGCAGTACTTC
TRBD1 TRBJ2-1 NA TRBV6-6 CASSPGTDEFF TGTGCCAGCAGCCCCGGGACAGATGAGTTCTTC
NA TRBJ1-5 few TRBV6-5 CASSYSSSSNQPQHF TGTGCCAGCAGTTACTCGAGTAGTAGCAATCAGCCCCAGCATTTT
NA TRBJ1-1 NA TRBV6-5 CASSYSTRNTEAFF TGTGCCAGCAGTTACTCGACAAGGAACACTGAAGCTTTCTTT
TRBD2 TRBJ2-2 NA TRBV7-9 CASSFIAGAGNTGELFF TGTGCCAGCAGCTTTATTGCGGGAGCGGGGAACACCGGGGAGCTGTTTTTT
NA TRBJ2-5 NA TRBV18 CASSPSQGIQETQYF TGTGCCAGCTCACCAAGTCAGGGTATCCAAGAGACCCAGTACTTC
TRBD2 TRBJ2-1 few TRBV18 CASSPPSGRVTYNEQFF TGTGCCAGCTCACCGCCTAGCGGGAGGGTGACCTACAATGAGCAGTTCTTC
TRBD2 TRBJ2-1 NA TRBV2 CASSAGLHRNEQFF TGTGCCAGTTCAGCGGGGTTACACCGCAATGAGCAGTTCTTC
NA TRBJ1-1 NA TRBV15 CATSSFAGGTEAFF TGTGCCACCAGCAGCTTCGCGGGCGGGACTGAAGCTTTCTTT
TRBD2 TRBJ2-1 NA TRBV28 CASSSYSGRDNEQFF TGTGCCAGCAGTTCATATAGCGGGAGGGACAATGAGCAGTTCTTC
TRBD2 TRBJ2-1 NA TRBV5-1 CASSRLAGVIYNEQFF TGCGCCAGCAGCCGGCTAGCGGGAGTTATTTACAATGAGCAGTTCTTC
NA TRBJ2-7 NA TRBV5-5 CASSLVAGDYEQYF TGTGCCAGCAGCTTGGTGGCAGGGGATTACGAGCAGTACTTC
NA TRBJ2-5 NA TRBV28 CASSRLQETQYF TGTGCCAGCAGCAGATTACAAGAGACCCAGTACTTC
NA TRBJ1-3 few TRBV5-1 CASSVDSGNTIYF TGCGCCAGCAGCGTAGACTCTGGAAACACCATATATTTT